One sample yielded the 9 T cell receptor beta chains listed below, sequenced in a study of T cells in Graves' hyperthyroidism and ophthalmopathy. Template material for amplifying TCR beta CDR3 regions consisted of RNA transcripts. The study used the HTBI primer set for a first-round RT-PCR of the TCR CDR3. One entry per CDR3 protein results from TCRdb running MiXCR on the multiplex PCR reads. The sample includes 350,000 to 400,000 distinct CDR3 sequences, 19% of them seen just once. The source material was blood. These receptors all come from a woman in her late teens or twenties with Graves' hyperthyroidism.

This clonotype was seen at least ten times. The genes are TRBV2 and TRBJ2-5, with TRBD1 matching 10 bases. The CDR3 runs 15 residues. After removal of 6 bases from V and 2 bases from J, the junction contained 6 bases not matched to a gene. Germline CDR1 SNHLY, CDR2 FYNNEI. This CDR3 is CASSYDRGLQETQYF. The CDR3 DNA follows: TGTGCCAGCAGCTACGACAGGGGGCTACAAGAGACCCAGTACTTC.

This clonotype occurred many times. The CDR3 loop reads CASSPPDRVRQPQHF. CDR3 coding DNA: TGTGCCAGCAGTCCGCCGGACAGGGTAAGGCAGCCCCAGCATTTT. The chain has TRBV28 and TRBJ1-5; 8 bases are a match to TRBD1. Germline assignment: CDR1 MDHEN and CDR2 SYDVKM. The CDR3 runs 15 residues. V trimming: 5 bases; J trimming: 7 bases; junction bases outside the gene matches: 10.

This clonotype occurred many times. The rearrangement links TRBV11-2 to TRBJ1-1, with a possible D match to TRBD1 (5 bases). V was cut by 5 bases and J by 3 bases, with 19 bases left in between. The CDR3 consists of 16 residues. The germline V gene has CDR1 SGHAT and CDR2 FQNNGV. This CDR3 reads CASSPGRGRRDTEAFF. CDR3 in DNA: TGTGCCAGCAGCCCCGGGAGGGGCAGGCGGGACACTGAAGCTTTCTTT.

In this sample, this clonotype turned up a few times. The chain uses TRBV3-1 and TRBJ1-2, with D possibly TRBD1 on 5 matching bases. Germline CDR1 LGHDT, CDR2 YNNKEL (reference sequence). This CDR3 comprises 16 residues. The V and J ends lost 0 bases and 7 bases respectively, with 18 bases between them. For the CDR3, the DNA is TGTGCCAGCAGCCAAGATCAAAGGTTGGGGCTCTTTGGCTACACCTTC. Its translation is CASSQDQRLGLFGYTF.

At least ten counts were recorded for this clonotype. This chain links TRBV12-3 or TRBV12-4 with TRBJ2-5; D perhaps matches TRBD1 (6 bases). Trimming removed 3 bases from V and 0 bases from J, with 8 bases in between. The CDR3 totals 14 residues. The CDR3 is CASSFDRYQETQYF. The CDR3 DNA reads as TGTGCCAGCAGTTTCGACAGGTACCAAGAGACCCAGTACTTC.

This clonotype was counted ten times or more. The gene calls are TRBV6-5 and TRBJ1-1; D is ambiguous. Trimming removed 2 bases from V and 4 bases from J, with 8 bases in between. This CDR3 has 13 amino acids. In germline, CDR1 is MNHEY, CDR2 SVGAGI. Here the CDR3 DNA reads TGTGCCAGCAGTTACAGTTATGGCACTGAAGCTTTCTTT. Protein sequence: CASSYSYGTEAFF.

This clonotype was seen at least ten times. The rearrangement links TRBV15 to TRBJ1-1; TRBD1 is a possible D gene (5 bases). Germline-derived CDR1 and CDR2 are LNHNV and YYDKDF (reference sequence). The CDR3 is made up of 12 amino acids. V was shortened by 0 bases and J by 11 bases, with 10 bases between the two germline ends. DNA of the CDR3: TGTGCCACCAGCAGAGACGGGGGGGGGGCTTTCTTT. The encoded protein is CATSRDGGGAFF.

This clonotype was observed a handful of times. The V call is TRBV4-1, the J call TRBJ1-2, with a possible D match to TRBD1 (6 bases). This CDR3 has 15 amino acids. V was cut by 2 bases and J by 7 bases, with 17 bases left in between. CDR1 and CDR2 from the germline V gene are MGHRA and YSYEKL. The DNA for the CDR3 is TGCGCCAGCAGCCAACGGGCAGGGGATCGGCTTGGCTACACCTTC. Translated: CASSQRAGDRLGYTF.

This clonotype came up many times. V gene TRBV5-1 combines with J gene TRBJ2-5; D is ambiguous. Germline V gene sequence: CDR1 SGHRS, CDR2 YFSETQ. The CDR3 is 14 residues long. V shed 3 bases and J shed 1 base, with 10 bases lying between them. This chain's CDR3 is CASSSQIGQETQYF. CDR3 sequence (DNA): TGCGCCAGCAGCTCTCAGATTGGCCAAGAGACCCAGTACTTC.